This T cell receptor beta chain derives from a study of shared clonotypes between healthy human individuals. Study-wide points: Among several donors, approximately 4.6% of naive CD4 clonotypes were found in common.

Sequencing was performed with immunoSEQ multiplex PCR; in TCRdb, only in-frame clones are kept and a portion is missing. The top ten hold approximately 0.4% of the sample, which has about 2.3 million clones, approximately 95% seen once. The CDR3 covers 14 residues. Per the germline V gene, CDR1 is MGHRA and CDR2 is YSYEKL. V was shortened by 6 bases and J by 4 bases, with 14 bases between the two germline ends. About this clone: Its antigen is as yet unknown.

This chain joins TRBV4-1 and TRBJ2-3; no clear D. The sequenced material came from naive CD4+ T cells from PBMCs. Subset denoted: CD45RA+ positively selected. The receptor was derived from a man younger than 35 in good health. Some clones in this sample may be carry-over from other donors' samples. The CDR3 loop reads CASRKSGQADTQYF. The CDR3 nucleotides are TGCGCCAGCAGAAAATCTGGGCAGGCAGATACGCAGTATTTT.